The T cell receptor beta chain under discussion was sequenced for a study of T cells after yellow fever vaccination. Study information: Fractions containing few cells were prepared with SMART-Seq v4 Ultra Low Input. Study-wide points: A small proportion of clonotypes was detected in both the CD4 and CD8 compartments.

The V gene's germline CDR1 is SGHVS and CDR2 FQNEAQ. This CDR3 region has 16 residues. The J segment lost 3 bases and the V segment lost 3 bases, leaving 6 bases of the junction unmatched. Using its own MiXCR run on the 5' RACE reads, TCRdb lists one record per CDR3 protein. Among roughly 400,000 distinct CDR3 sequences listed, over 15% were seen once. This clonotype was detected a few times. The antigen is unknown. V gene TRBV7-8 combines with J gene TRBJ2-5; 11 nucleotides match TRBD2. The receptor comes from a young man who received the YFV17D yellow fever vaccine. Here the sequenced sample was PBMCs, taken before the yellow fever booster vaccination. The CDR3: CASSFIRLAGKETQYF. DNA for the CDR3: TGTGCCAGCAGCTTCATCCGACTAGCGGGGAAAGAGACCCAGTACTTC.